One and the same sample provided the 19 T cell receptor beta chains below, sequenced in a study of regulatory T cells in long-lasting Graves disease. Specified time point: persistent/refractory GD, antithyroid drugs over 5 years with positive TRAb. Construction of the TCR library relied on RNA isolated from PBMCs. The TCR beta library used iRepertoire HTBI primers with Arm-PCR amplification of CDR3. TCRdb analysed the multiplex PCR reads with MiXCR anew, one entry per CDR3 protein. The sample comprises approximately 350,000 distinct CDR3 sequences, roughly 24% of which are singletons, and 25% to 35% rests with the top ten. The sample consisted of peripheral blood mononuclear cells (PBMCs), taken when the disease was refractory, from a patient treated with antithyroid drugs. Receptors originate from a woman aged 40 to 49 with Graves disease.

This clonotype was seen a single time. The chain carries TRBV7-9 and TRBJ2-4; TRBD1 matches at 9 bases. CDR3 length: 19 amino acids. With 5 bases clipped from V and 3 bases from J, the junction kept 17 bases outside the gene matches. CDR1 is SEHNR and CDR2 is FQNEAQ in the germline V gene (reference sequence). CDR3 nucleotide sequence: TGTGCCAGCAGCGGAAAGTTCCTCGGGACAGGGTTTGTCAAAAACATTCAGTACTTC. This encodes CASSGKFLGTGFVKNIQYF.

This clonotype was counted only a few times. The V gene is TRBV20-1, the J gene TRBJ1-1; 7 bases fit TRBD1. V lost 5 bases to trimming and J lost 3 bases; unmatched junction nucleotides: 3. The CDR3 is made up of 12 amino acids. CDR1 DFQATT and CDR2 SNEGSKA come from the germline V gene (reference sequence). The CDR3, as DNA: TGCAGTGCTTACAGGGGCGACACTGAAGCTTTCTTT. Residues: CSAYRGDTEAFF.

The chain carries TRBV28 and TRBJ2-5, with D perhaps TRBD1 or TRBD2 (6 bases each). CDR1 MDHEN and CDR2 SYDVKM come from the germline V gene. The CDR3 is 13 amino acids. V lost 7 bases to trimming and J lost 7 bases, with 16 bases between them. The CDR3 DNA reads TGTGCCAGCAAAAAGGGGGGAATTGGGACCCAGTACTTC. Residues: CASKKGGIGTQYF.

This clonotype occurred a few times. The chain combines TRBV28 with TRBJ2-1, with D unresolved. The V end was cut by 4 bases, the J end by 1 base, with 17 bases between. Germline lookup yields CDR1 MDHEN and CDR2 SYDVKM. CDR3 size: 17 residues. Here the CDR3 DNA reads TGTGCCAGCAGTTCGGAAGAGTCAGGCCTTTCCTACAATGAGCAGTTCTTC. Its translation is CASSSEESGLSYNEQFF.

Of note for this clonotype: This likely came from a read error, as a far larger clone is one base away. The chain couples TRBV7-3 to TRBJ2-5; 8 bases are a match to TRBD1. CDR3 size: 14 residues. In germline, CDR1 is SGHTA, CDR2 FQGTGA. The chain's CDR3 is CACSTRTGRETQYF. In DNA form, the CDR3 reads TGTGCCTGCAGCACGCGGACAGGGCGGGAGACCCAGTACTTC.

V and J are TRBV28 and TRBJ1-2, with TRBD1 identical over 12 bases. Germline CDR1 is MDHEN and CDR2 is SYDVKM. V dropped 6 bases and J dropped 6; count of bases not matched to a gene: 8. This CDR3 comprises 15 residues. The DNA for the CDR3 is TGTGCCAGCAGGACCGGGACAGGGGGCGGCCATGGCTACACCTTC. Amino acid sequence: CASRTGTGGGHGYTF.

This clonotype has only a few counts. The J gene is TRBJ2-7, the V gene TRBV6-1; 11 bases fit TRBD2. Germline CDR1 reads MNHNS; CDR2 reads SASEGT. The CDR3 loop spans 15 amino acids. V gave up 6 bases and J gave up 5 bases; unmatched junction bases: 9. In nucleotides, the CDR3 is TGTGCCAGCAGACCCGGACTAGCGGGTTTTGACGAGCAGTACTTC. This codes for CASRPGLAGFDEQYF.

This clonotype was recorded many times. The CDR3 here is CASSSPPFYEQYF. The CDR3, as DNA: TGTGCCAGCAGTTCCCCTCCCTTCTACGAGCAGTACTTC. The chain uses TRBV28 and TRBJ2-7; D unclear. Germline CDR1 reads MDHEN; CDR2 reads SYDVKM. This CDR3 has 13 amino acids. V was trimmed by 4 bases and J by 3 bases, leaving 10 bases between them.

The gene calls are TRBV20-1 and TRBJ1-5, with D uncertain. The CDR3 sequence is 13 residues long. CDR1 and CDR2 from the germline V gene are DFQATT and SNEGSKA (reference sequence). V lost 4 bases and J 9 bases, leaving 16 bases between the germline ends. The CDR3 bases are TGCAGTGCTAAATCAGGCGGTAAAATGCCCCAGCATTTT. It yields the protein CSAKSGGKMPQHF.

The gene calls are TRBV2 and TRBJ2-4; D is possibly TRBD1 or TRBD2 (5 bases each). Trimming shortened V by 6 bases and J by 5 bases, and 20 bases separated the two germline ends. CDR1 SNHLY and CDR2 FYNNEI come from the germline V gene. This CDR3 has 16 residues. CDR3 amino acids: CASSSWDRGPENIQYF. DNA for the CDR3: TGTGCCAGCAGCTCATGGGACCGGGGCCCCGAAAACATTCAGTACTTC.

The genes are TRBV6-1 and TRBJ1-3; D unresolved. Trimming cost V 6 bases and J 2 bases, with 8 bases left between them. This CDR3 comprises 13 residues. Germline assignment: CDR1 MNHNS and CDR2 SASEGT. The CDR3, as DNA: TGTGCCAGCAGAGGAGTTCCTGGAAACACCATATATTTT. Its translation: CASRGVPGNTIYF.

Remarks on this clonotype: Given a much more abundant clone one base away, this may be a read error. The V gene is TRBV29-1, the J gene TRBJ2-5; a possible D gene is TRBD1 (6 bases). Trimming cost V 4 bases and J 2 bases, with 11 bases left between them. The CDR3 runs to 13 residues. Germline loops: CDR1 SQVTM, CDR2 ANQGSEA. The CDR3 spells CSVVAGTQETQYF. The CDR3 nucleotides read TGCAGCGTTGTGGCAGGGACACAAGAGACCCAGTACTTC.

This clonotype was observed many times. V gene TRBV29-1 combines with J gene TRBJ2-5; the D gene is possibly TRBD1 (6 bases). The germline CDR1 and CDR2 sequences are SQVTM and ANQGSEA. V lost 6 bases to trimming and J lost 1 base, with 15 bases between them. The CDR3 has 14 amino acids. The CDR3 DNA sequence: TGCAGCGTCGACTATAACAGGGTCCAAGAGACCCAGTACTTC. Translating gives CSVDYNRVQETQYF.

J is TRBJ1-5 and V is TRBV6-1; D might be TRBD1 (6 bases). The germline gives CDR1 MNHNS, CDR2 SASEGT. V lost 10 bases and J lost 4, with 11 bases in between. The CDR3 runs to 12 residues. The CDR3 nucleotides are TGTGCCACGCAGGGGCAGAATCAGCCCCAGCATTTT. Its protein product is CATQGQNQPQHF.

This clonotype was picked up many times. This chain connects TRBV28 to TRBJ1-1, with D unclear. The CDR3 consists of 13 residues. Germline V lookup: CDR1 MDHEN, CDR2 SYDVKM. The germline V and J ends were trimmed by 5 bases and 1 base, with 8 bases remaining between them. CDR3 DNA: TGTGCCAGCAGTATTTGGGGGAACACTGAAGCTTTCTTT. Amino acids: CASSIWGNTEAFF.

The CDR3 loop is CASSTDRRIYEQYF. The CDR3, as DNA: TGTGCCAGCAGTACGGACAGGAGAATATACGAGCAGTACTTC. The V and J genes are TRBV6-1 and TRBJ2-7, with 7 bases that match TRBD1. The V gene's germline CDR1 is MNHNS and CDR2 SASEGT. The junction had 8 bases not matched to a gene; V was cut back by 5 bases and J by 4 bases. This CDR3 spans 14 amino acids.

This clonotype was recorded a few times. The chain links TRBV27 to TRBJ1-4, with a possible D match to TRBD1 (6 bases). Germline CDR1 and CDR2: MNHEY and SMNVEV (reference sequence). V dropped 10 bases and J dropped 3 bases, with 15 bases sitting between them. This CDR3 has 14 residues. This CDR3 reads CATQPGQANEKLFF. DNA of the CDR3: TGTGCCACTCAACCGGGACAAGCTAATGAAAAACTGTTTTTT.

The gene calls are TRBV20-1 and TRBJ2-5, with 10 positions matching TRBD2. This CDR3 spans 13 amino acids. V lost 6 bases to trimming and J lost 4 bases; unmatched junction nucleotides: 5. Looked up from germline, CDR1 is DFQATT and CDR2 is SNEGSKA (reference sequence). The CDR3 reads CSAPPSGRETQYF. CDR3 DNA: TGCAGTGCCCCCCCTAGCGGGAGAGAGACCCAGTACTTC.

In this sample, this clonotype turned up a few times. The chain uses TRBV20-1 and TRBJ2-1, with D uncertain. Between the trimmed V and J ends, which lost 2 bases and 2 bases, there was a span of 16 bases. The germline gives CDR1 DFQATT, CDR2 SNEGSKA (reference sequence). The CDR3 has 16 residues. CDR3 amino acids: CSARFTLSKTYNEQFF. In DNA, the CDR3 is TGCAGTGCTAGATTCACTCTGAGCAAAACCTACAATGAGCAGTTCTTC.